The rows below give T cell receptor beta chains drawn from one sample of a study of beta chain features in type 1 diabetes. TCRdb's copy holds only in-frame clones and misses some; the assay was immunoSEQ multiplex PCR. The sample consists of about 330,000 clones, roughly 11% of them appearing once. The source material was naive CD4+ T cells from blood. The source is a young woman in good health. Both conserved end residues are part of each CDR3. D genes are given only for firm matches. Part of the rows lack a size; the others show once, few, many or a class for expanded clones.

clone_size j_call d_call v_call cdr3_nt cdr3_aa
- TRBJ2-3 TRBD2 TRBV30 TGTGCCTGGAGTGTATCTAGCGGTTACACAGATACGCAGTATTTT CAWSVSSGYTDTQYF
- TRBJ1-1 - TRBV18 TGTGCCAGCTCACGGTCCGTTACGGGGACGGGAGACACTGAAGCTTTCTTT CASSRSVTGTGDTEAFF
- TRBJ1-2 - TRBV30 TGTGCCTGGAACAGGGTATTAGGCTACACCTTC CAWNRVLGYTF
- TRBJ1-2 - TRBV28 TGTGCCAGCACCACAGGGCCCTCGGGCTACACCTTC CASTTGPSGYTF
few TRBJ1-2 - TRBV7-9 TGTGCCAGCAGCTTGGGACAACAAGTCGGAGCTGGCTACACCTTC CASSLGQQVGAGYTF
few TRBJ1-2 - TRBV5-1 TGCGCCAGCAGCTTAACAGGAGACCCGGCCTATGGCTACACCTTC CASSLTGDPAYGYTF
few TRBJ2-7 - TRBV6-6 TGTGCCAGCAGGACATCCGGGACACTACCCTACGAGCAGTACTTC CASRTSGTLPYEQYF
few TRBJ2-3 - TRBV7-2 TGTGCCAGCAGCCCCACTTATACGCAGTATTTT CASSPTYTQYF
- TRBJ2-1 - TRBV9 TGTGCCAGCAGCGCCCGATCCACACCCACCTACAATGAGCAGTTCTTC CASSARSTPTYNEQFF
- TRBJ1-1 - TRBV5-1 TGCGCCAGCAGCTTGGCCCCGGGGAACACTGAAGCTTTCTTT CASSLAPGNTEAFF
- TRBJ1-5 TRBD1 TRBV18 TGTGCCAGCTCACCAATTGAGTCAGGGGGCAACAATCAGCCCCAGCATTTT CASSPIESGGNNQPQHF
few TRBJ2-2 - TRBV5-1 TGCGCCAGCAGCTTGGTTGCGGGGAACACCGGGGAGCTGTTTTTT CASSLVAGNTGELFF
- TRBJ1-2 TRBD1 TRBV6-5 TGTGCCAGCAGTTCCCGAGCGACAGGGGCCTATGGCTACACCTTC CASSSRATGAYGYTF
- TRBJ2-1 - TRBV11-3 TGTGCCAGCAGCCAGGGTACCTACAATGAGCAGTTCTTC CASSQGTYNEQFF
- TRBJ2-1 TRBD2 TRBV29-1 TGCAGCGTTGACCCTAGCGGGCCCTACAATGAGCAGTTCTTC CSVDPSGPYNEQFF
- TRBJ2-7 TRBD1 TRBV5-1 TGCGCCAGCAGCACCAGGGCGGGACAGGGCGACGAGCAGTACTTC CASSTRAGQGDEQYF
few TRBJ2-5 TRBD2 TRBV4-3 TGCGCCAGCAGCAAAGGGAGTAGCGGGACGTATGAGACCCAGTACTTC CASSKGSSGTYETQYF
- TRBJ2-7 - TRBV28 TGTGCCAGCAAACGACAGCACTACGAGCAGTACTTC CASKRQHYEQYF
few TRBJ2-1 TRBD2 TRBV5-1 TGCGCCAGCAGCTTGGTCCCCAGCGGGAGCCCTTACAATGAGCAGTTCTTC CASSLVPSGSPYNEQFF
- TRBJ2-1 TRBD2 TRBV28 TGTGCCAGCAGTTTATCATCGGGGGGGGGTAGGGAGCAGTTCTTC CASSLSSGGGREQFF
few TRBJ2-7 TRBD1 TRBV2 TGTGCCAGCAGCGCGGACAGGGAGAGGGACGAGCAGTACTTC CASSADRERDEQYF
once TRBJ2-7 - TRBV6-5 TGTGCCAGCAGTTACAGTCAGGCAGCCTCCTACGAGCAGTACTTC CASSYSQAASYEQYF
few TRBJ2-5 - TRBV21-1 TGTGCCAGCAGCCACCCCCGCAGGGGTGGTTATGCGGAGACCCAGTACTTC CASSHPRRGGYAETQYF
- TRBJ2-7 TRBD2 TRBV7-2 TGTGCCAGCAGCTTAGCGCTGTGGACTAGCGGGAGGGCCTCCTACGAGCAGTACTTC CASSLALWTSGRASYEQYF
- TRBJ1-1 TRBD1 TRBV30 TGTGCCTGGAGCCCCGGGACAGGGTCGGGTGAAGCTTTCTTT CAWSPGTGSGEAFF
- TRBJ2-3 - TRBV9 TGTGCCAGCAGCGTTGGAGTCAGCACAGATACGCAGTATTTT CASSVGVSTDTQYF
- TRBJ2-3 - TRBV29-1 TGCAGCGTTGGTAGAACCGTGGAGACAGATACGCAGTATTTT CSVGRTVETDTQYF
few TRBJ2-5 - TRBV20-1 TGCAGTGCTATACAAGAGACCCAGTACTTC CSAIQETQYF